This T cell receptor (beta chain) appears in the sequencing data of a study of shared clonotypes between healthy human individuals. An even split of each subset's genomic DNA across several immunoSEQ plates was performed. Replicate PCRs for sorted subsets used around 200 ng DNA; this equaled tens of thousands of T cell genomes. Produced via immunoSEQ multiplex PCR; TCRdb's table is partial and in-frame only. The profile covers 1.5 million to 2.5 million clones, with about 95% appearing a single time and around 1% taken by the ten largest. The naive CD8 population came from CD45RO-negative cells selected for CCR7, without terminally differentiated effector memory CD45RA+ cells. All donors were Caucasian adults living in Nashville, Tennessee. Whole-study results and caveats: Naive subsets generally had larger estimated richness than memory subsets.

Details on this clone: Antigen unknown.

This receptor was obtained from a man aged 18 to 35 in good health. The sequencing sample was made of naive CD8+ T cells sorted from blood.

The CDR3 DNA reads as TGTGCCAGCAGCGGGCTTTCAGACGGACAGGGGAATGGCTACACCTTC. Translation: CASSGLSDGQGNGYTF. The V gene is TRBV9, the J gene TRBJ1-2, with TRBD1 matching 9 bases. Trimming removed 3 bases from V and 6 bases from J; junction bases left unmatched: 12. The CDR3 sequence is 16 residues long. Germline CDR1 SGDLS, CDR2 YYNGEE.